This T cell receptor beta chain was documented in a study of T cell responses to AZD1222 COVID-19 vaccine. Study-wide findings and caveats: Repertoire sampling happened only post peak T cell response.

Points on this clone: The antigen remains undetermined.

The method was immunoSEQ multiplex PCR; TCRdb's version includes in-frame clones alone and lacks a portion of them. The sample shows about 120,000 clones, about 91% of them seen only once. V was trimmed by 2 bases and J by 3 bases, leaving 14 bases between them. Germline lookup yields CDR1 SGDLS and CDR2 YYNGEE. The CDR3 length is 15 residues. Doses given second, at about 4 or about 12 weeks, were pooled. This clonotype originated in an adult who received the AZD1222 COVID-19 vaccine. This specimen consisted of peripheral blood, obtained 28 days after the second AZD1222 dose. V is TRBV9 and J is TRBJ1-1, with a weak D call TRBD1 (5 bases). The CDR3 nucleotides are TGTGCCAGCAGCGTGGGGGTTGGCGGGGACACTGAAGCTTTCTTT. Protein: CASSVGVGGDTEAFF.